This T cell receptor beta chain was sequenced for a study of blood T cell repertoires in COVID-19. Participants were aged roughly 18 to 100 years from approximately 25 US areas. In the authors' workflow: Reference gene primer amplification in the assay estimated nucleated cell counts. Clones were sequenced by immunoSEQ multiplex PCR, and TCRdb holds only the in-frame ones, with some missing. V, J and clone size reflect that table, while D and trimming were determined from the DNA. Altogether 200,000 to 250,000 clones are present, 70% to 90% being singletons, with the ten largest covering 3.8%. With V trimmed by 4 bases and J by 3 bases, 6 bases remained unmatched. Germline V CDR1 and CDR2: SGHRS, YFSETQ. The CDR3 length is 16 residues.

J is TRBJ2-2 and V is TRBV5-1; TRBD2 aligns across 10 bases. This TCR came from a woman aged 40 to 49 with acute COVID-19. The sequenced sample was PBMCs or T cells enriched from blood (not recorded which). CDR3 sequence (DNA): TGCGCCAGCAGCGGCAGGACTAGCGGTTACACCGGGGAGCTGTTTTTT. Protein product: CASSGRTSGYTGELFF.